These 21 T cell receptor beta chains came from one sample sequenced in a study of T cell repertoires in aging, cancer and after chemotherapy. The template was genomic DNA from peripheral blood, not RNA. Multiplex touch-down PCR with TRB-A/B primers amplified rearranged V-D-J TRB sequences. From the multiplex PCR reads, TCRdb called clonotypes with MiXCR, one entry per CDR3 protein. The table shows about 3,000 distinct CDR3 sequences, with approximately 42% occurring only once. The specimen sequenced was blood. The receptors stem from a human donor with a blood cancer.

This clonotype was seen a few times. This chain joins TRBV6-6 and TRBJ2-3, with 7 nucleotides matching TRBD1. V gave up 0 bases and J gave up 12 bases; unmatched junction bases: 9. Germline loops: CDR1 MNHNY, CDR2 SVGAGI (reference sequence). The CDR3 is 14 amino acids. This chain's CDR3 is CASSYSKAWDRQYF. The CDR3 DNA reads as TGTGCCAGCAGTTACTCCAAAGCCTGGGACAGACAGTATTTT.

To note about this clonotype: Germline is not matched at one junction end, which may reflect a read error. The chain links TRBV6-5 to TRBJ1-4; no firm D call. CDR1 is MNHEY and CDR2 is SVGAGI in the germline V gene. The CDR3 runs to 15 residues. CDR3 in amino acids: CAISESAVLNEKLFF. The CDR3 coding sequence is TGTGCCATCAGTGAGTCGGCAGTTCTGAATGAAAAACTGTTTTTT.

The chain has TRBV18 and TRBJ2-3; 9 positions match TRBD1. The V gene end was trimmed by 8 bases and the J gene end by 4 bases; junction bases not matched to a gene: 7. Germline CDR1 and CDR2: KGHSH and LQKENI. There are 14 residues in the CDR3. CDR3 sequence (DNA): TGTGCCAGCAGTATACGGACAGGGGCAGATACGCAGTATTTT. Protein sequence: CASSIRTGADTQYF.

This clonotype was observed once. The V call is TRBV27, the J call TRBJ2-5; no definite D call. V was clipped by 6 bases and J by 1 base, with 12 bases between them. This CDR3 region has 14 residues. From germline, CDR1 is MNHEY and CDR2 SMNVEV (reference sequence). As DNA, the CDR3 is TGTGCCAGCAGGGATCCGGGCCCCCAAGAGACCCAGTACTTC. Translating it yields CASRDPGPQETQYF.

The V call is TRBV6-2 or TRBV6-3, the J call TRBJ2-1, with TRBD2 as a possible D gene (6 bases). Germline lookup yields CDR1 MNHEY and CDR2 SVGEGT. Trimming removed 6 bases at V and 0 bases at J, with 15 bases between. The CDR3 has 16 amino acids. The CDR3 DNA follows: TGTGCCAGCAGACCGCTTGTCGGGGGCTCCTACAATGAGCAGTTCTTC. It encodes CASRPLVGGSYNEQFF.

The chain is built from TRBV7-6 and TRBJ2-1; 14 bases line up with TRBD2. J lost 7 bases, V lost 2 bases, and 13 bases had no gene match. CDR3 size: 19 residues. Germline CDR1 and CDR2: SGHVS and FNYEAQ. The DNA for the CDR3 is TGTGCCAGCAGCTTAAGGGGACTAGCGGGGGAGATGACGCGTAATGAGCAGTTCTTC. This codes for CASSLRGLAGEMTRNEQFF.

The chain links TRBV6-5 to TRBJ1-1, with unresolved D. V lost 5 bases, J lost 6 bases, and 22 bases lay in between. Germline CDR1 MNHEY, CDR2 SVGAGI. This CDR3 has 16 amino acids. The chain's CDR3 is CASSPLGWVGEAEAFF. CDR3 coding DNA: TGTGCCAGCAGTCCCCTCGGTTGGGTCGGAGAGGCTGAAGCTTTCTTT.

The V call is TRBV24-1, the J call TRBJ2-3; D ambiguous. From germline, CDR1 is KGHDR and CDR2 SFDVKD. V was shortened by 7 bases and J by 7 bases, with 14 bases between the two germline ends. The length of the CDR3 is 13 residues. The CDR3 DNA sequence: TGTGCCACCAGCGGCGTCGGTTCGAATACGCAGTATTTT. Translation gives CATSGVGSNTQYF.

This rearrangement joins TRBV20-1 to TRBJ2-1; TRBD2 matches 8 bases. V lost 6 bases to trimming and J lost 0 bases; unmatched junction nucleotides: 13. CDR1 and CDR2 from the germline V gene are DFQATT and SNEGSKA (reference sequence). There are 17 residues in the CDR3. This CDR3 is CSAPTLAGGSSYNEQFF. DNA of the CDR3: TGCAGTGCGCCCACCTTGGCGGGGGGAAGCTCCTACAATGAGCAGTTCTTC.

This clonotype was recorded once. The rearrangement links TRBV30 to TRBJ1-2; D gene uncertain. The germline V gene has CDR1 GTSNPN and CDR2 SVGIG (reference sequence). There are 13 residues in the CDR3. V was shortened by 4 bases and J by 0 bases, with 9 bases between the two germline ends. CDR3 DNA sequence: TGTGCCTGGAACCAGAATACTAACTATGGCTACACCTTC. This sequence encodes CAWNQNTNYGYTF.

The chain couples TRBV6-5 to TRBJ2-7, with unresolved D. V gave up 0 bases and J gave up 4 bases, with 7 bases separating them. The CDR3 loop spans 13 amino acids. The V gene's germline CDR1 is MNHEY and CDR2 SVGAGI. The CDR3 here is CASSYSPRYEQYF. The CDR3 nucleotides read TGTGCCAGCAGTTACTCTCCGAGATACGAGCAGTACTTC.

J is TRBJ2-3 and V is TRBV5-4; no clear D. The CDR3 extends over 12 amino acids. With 7 bases removed from V and 3 bases from J, the gap between germline ends came to 9 bases. The V gene's germline CDR1 is SGHNT and CDR2 YYREEE (reference sequence). In nucleotides, the CDR3 is TGTGCCAGCGGTACTCGAACAGATACGCAGTATTTT. Translation: CASGTRTDTQYF.

V usage is TRBV7-9 and J usage is TRBJ2-5, with D maybe TRBD1 (6 bases). The V end was cut by 3 bases, the J end by 8 bases, with 25 bases between. The V gene's germline CDR1 is SEHNR and CDR2 FQNEAQ (reference sequence). The CDR3 loop spans 17 amino acids. CDR3 sequence (DNA): TGTGCCAGCAGCTTGCCCCACACAGGGCTGGGGGAAATAACCCAGTACTTC. Its translation is CASSLPHTGLGEITQYF.

The chain carries TRBV6-6 and TRBJ2-3; 16 nucleotides match TRBD2. Germline V gene sequence: CDR1 MNHNY, CDR2 SVGAGI (reference sequence). V was pared by 7 bases and J by 1 base, with 8 bases of the junction left unmatched. The CDR3 covers 18 residues. CDR3 protein: CASTPGLAGGPGTDTQYF. DNA for the CDR3: TGTGCCAGCACCCCGGGACTAGCGGGAGGGCCCGGCACAGATACGCAGTATTTT.

For the CDR3, the DNA is TGTGCCAGTAGTATGGATGGGACAGGGTTTTTAGATACGCAGTATTTT. Translating it yields CASSMDGTGFLDTQYF. This chain links TRBV19 with TRBJ2-3; TRBD1 aligns across 9 bases. The CDR3 has 16 residues. The ends lost 3 bases at V and 5 bases at J; junction bases unmatched: 9. The germline gives CDR1 LNHDA, CDR2 SQIVND (reference sequence). Full variable domain (remainder filled in from reference TRBV19 and TRBJ2-3): DGGITQSPKYLFRKEGQNVTLSCEQNLNHDAMYWYRQDPGQGLRLIYYSQIVNDFQKGDIAEGYSVSREKKESFPLTVTSAQKNPTAFYLCASSMDGTGFLDTQYFGPGTRLTVL.

This clonotype was found a few times. The rearrangement uses TRBV5-4 and TRBJ2-6; TRBD1 is a possible D gene (5 bases). Germline CDR1 reads SGHNT; CDR2 reads YYREEE (reference sequence). V lost 0 bases and J 2 bases, leaving 6 bases between the germline ends. This CDR3 is built from 15 residues. The DNA of the CDR3 is TGTGCCAGCAGCTTGGGCAGGGCTGGGGCCAACGTCCTGACTTTC. Protein product: CASSLGRAGANVLTF.

The chain employs TRBV19 and TRBJ1-2; the D is unclear. The CDR3 is made up of 14 amino acids. V gave up 6 bases and J gave up 9 bases, with 20 bases separating them. Germline values: CDR1 LNHDA, CDR2 SQIVND (reference sequence). The CDR3 spells CASSPGLSGLSYTF. In nucleotides, the CDR3 is TGTGCCAGTAGCCCGGGCCTCTCTGGGCTCAGCTACACCTTC.

The chain couples TRBV5-4 to TRBJ2-1; D tentatively fits TRBD1 or TRBD2 (7 bases each). This CDR3 contains 14 residues. V was cut by 3 bases and J by 10 bases, with 17 bases left in between. CDR1 SGHNT and CDR2 YYREEE come from the germline V gene (reference sequence). This chain's CDR3 is CASSSARGGGEQFF. The CDR3 bases are TGTGCCAGCAGCTCCGCCAGGGGGGGGGGCGAGCAGTTCTTC.

The chain couples TRBV30 to TRBJ2-3; a weak D match, TRBD2 (5 bases). V was cut by 1 base and J by 2 bases, with 13 bases left in between. Germline CDR1 reads GTSNPN; CDR2 reads SVGIG (reference sequence). The CDR3 sequence is 15 residues long. This CDR3 reads CAWSGTQVFTDTQYF. CDR3 sequence (DNA): TGTGCCTGGAGTGGGACTCAAGTTTTCACAGATACGCAGTATTTT. The full variable domain, completed using reference TRBV30 and TRBJ2-3, is SQTIHQWPATLVQPVGSPLSLECTVEGTSNPNLYWYRQAAGRGLQLLFYSVGIGQISSEVPQNLSASRPQDRQFILSSKKLLLSDSGFYLCAWSGTQVFTDTQYFGPGTRLTVL.

The chain uses TRBV27 and TRBJ2-6; D unresolved. CDR1 is MNHEY and CDR2 is SMNVEV in the germline V gene (reference sequence). This CDR3 contains 15 residues. V was cut by 2 bases and J by 1 base, with 6 bases left in between. DNA for the CDR3: TGTGCCAGCAGTTTAACGTATTCTGGGGCCAACGTCCTGACTTTC. The encoded protein is CASSLTYSGANVLTF.

This chain links TRBV19 with TRBJ2-7; the D gene is possibly TRBD1 (8 bases). The CDR3 covers 15 residues. Trimming shortened V by 6 bases and J by 2 bases, and 17 bases separated the two germline ends. The germline V gene has CDR1 LNHDA and CDR2 SQIVND (reference sequence). CDR3: CASSLLQGGPYEQYF. CDR3 coding DNA: TGTGCCAGTAGCCTGCTACAGGGGGGGCCCTACGAGCAGTACTTC.